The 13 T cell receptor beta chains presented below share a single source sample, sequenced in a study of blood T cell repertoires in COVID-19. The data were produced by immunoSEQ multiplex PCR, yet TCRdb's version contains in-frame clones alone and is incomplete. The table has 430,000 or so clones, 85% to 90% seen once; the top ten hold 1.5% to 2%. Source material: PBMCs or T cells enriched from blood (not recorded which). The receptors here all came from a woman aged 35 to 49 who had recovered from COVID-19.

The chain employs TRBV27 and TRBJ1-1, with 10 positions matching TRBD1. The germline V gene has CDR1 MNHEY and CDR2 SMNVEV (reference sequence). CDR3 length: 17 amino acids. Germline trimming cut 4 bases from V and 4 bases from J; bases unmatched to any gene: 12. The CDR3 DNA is TGTGCCAGCAGTTGGGTTGGGACAGGGGATTTGAGCACTGAAGCTTTCTTT. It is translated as CASSWVGTGDLSTEAFF.

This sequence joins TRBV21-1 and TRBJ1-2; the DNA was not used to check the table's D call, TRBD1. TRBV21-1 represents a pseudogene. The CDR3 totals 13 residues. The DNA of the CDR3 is TGTGCCAGCAGCAAAGGGACAGAGTATGGCTACACCTTC. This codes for CASSKGTEYGYTF.

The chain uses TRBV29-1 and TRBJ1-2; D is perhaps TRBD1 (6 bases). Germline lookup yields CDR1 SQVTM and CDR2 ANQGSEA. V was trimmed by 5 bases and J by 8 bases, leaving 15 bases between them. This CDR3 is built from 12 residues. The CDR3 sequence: CSVTGFLGGYTF. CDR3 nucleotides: TGCAGCGTTACAGGGTTCCTAGGGGGCTACACCTTC.

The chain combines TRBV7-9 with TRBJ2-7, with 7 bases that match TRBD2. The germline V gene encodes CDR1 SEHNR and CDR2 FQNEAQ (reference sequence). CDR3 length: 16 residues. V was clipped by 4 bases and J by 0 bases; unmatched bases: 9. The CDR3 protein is CASSYSPGTNSYEQYF. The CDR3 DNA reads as TGTGCCAGCAGCTACAGCCCCGGGACTAACTCCTACGAGCAGTACTTC.

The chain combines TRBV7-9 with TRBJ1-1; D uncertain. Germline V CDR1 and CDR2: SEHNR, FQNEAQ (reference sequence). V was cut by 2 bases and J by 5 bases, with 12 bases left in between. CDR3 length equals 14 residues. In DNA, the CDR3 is TGTGCCAGCAGCTTAATGGGTGAACAGACTGAAGCTTTCTTT. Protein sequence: CASSLMGEQTEAFF.

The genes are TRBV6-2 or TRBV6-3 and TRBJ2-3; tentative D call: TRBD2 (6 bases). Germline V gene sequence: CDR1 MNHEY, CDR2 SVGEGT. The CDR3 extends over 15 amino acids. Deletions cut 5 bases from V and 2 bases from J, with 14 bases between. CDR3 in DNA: TGTGCCAGCAGTCTAGCCCTAGCGACCACAGATACGCAGTATTTT. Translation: CASSLALATTDTQYF.

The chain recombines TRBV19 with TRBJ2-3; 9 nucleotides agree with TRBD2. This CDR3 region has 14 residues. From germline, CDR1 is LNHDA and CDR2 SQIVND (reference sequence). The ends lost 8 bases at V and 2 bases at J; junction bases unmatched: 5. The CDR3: CASVAGVNTDTQYF. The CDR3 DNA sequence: TGTGCCAGTGTAGCGGGAGTAAACACAGATACGCAGTATTTT. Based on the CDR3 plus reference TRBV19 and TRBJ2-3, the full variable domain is DGGITQSPKYLFRKEGQNVTLSCEQNLNHDAMYWYRQDPGQGLRLIYYSQIVNDFQKGDIAEGYSVSREKKESFPLTVTSAQKNPTAFYLCASVAGVNTDTQYFGPGTRLTVL.

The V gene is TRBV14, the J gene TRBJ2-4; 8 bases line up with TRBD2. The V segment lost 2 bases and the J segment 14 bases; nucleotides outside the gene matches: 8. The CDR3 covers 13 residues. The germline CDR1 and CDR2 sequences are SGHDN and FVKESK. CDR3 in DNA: TGTGCCAGCAGCCAAAGTCTGCGGGGGGCAAAGTACTTC. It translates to CASSQSLRGAKYF.

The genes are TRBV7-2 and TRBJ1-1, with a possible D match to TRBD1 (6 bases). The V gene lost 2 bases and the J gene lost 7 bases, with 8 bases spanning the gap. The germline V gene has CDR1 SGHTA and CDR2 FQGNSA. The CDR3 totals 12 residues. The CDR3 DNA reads TGTGCCAGCAGCTTAACAGGGAATGAAGCTTTCTTT. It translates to CASSLTGNEAFF.

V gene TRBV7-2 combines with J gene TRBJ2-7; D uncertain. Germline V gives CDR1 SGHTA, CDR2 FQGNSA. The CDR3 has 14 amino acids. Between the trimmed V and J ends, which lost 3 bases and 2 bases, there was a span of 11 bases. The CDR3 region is CASSFLGRTYEQYF. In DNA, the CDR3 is TGTGCCAGCAGCTTTCTGGGCAGGACCTACGAGCAGTACTTC.

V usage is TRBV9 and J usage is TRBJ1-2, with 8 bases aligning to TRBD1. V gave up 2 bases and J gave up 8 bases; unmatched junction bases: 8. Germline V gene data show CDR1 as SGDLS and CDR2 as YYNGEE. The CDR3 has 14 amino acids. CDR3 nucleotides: TGTGCCAGCAGCGTCGACAGGGGAGAAGGGGGCTACACCTTC. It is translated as CASSVDRGEGGYTF. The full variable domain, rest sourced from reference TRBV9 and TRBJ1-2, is DSGVTQTPKHLITATGQRVTLRCSPRSGDLSVYWYQQSLDQGLQFLIQYYNGEERAKGNILERFSAQQFPDLHSELNLSSLELGDSALYFCASSVDRGEGGYTFGSGTRLTVV.

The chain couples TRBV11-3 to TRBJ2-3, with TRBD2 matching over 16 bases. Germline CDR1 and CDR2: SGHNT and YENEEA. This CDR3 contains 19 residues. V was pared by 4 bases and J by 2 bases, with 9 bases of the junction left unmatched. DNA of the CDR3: TGTGCCAGCAGCTCGGGACTAGCGGGAGGGGCGATTAACACAGATACGCAGTATTTT. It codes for CASSSGLAGGAINTDTQYF.

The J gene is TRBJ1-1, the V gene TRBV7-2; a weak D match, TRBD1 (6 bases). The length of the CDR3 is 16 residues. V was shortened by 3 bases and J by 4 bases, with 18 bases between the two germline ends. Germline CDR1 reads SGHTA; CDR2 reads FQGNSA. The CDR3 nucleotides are TGTGCCAGCAGCTTGGGGGCTATGCAGGGACCCACTGAAGCTTTCTTT. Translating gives CASSLGAMQGPTEAFF.